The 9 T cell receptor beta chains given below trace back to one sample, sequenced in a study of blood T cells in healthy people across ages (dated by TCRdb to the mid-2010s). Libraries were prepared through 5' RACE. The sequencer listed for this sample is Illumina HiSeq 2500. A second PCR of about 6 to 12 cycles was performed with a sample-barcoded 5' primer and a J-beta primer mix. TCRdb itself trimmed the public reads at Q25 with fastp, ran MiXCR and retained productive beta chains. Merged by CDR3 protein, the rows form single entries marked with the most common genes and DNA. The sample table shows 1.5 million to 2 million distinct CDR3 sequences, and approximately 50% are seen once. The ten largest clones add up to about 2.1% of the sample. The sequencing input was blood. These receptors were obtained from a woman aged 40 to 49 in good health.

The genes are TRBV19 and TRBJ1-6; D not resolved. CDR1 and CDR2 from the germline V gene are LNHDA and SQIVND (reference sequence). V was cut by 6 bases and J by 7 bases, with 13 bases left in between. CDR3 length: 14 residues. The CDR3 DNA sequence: TGTGCCAGTAGCACCCAAGGGAGCAATTCACCCCTCCACTTT. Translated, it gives CASSTQGSNSPLHF. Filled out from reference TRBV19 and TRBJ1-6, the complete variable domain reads DGGITQSPKYLFRKEGQNVTLSCEQNLNHDAMYWYRQDPGQGLRLIYYSQIVNDFQKGDIAEGYSVSREKKESFPLTVTSAQKNPTAFYLCASSTQGSNSPLHFGNGTRLTVT.

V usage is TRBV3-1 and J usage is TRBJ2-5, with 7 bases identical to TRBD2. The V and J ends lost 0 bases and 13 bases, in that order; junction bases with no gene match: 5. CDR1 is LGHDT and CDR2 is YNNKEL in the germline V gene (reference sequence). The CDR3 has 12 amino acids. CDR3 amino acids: CASSQDWRGWYF. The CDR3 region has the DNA TGTGCCAGCAGCCAAGATTGGCGGGGGTGGTACTTC.

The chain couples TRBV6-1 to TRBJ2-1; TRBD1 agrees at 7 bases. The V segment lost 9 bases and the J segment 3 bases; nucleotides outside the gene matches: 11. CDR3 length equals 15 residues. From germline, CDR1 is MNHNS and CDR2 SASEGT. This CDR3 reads CASRQGLIDYNEQFF. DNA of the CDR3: TGTGCCAGTAGACAGGGCCTTATTGACTACAATGAGCAGTTCTTC.

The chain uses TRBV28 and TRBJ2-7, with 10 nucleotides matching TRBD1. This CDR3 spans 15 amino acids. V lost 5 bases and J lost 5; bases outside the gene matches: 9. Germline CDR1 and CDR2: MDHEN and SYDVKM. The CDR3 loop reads CASSPPRQGAHEQYF. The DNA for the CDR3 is TGTGCCAGCAGTCCACCTAGACAGGGGGCCCACGAGCAGTACTTC.

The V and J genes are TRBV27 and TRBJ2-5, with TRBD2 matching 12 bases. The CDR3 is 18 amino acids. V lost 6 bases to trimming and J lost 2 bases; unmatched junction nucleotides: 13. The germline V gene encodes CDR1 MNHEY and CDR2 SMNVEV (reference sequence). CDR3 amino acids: CASRTSGGRGRWQETQYF. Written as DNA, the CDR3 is TGTGCCAGCAGGACTAGCGGGGGCCGTGGACGGTGGCAAGAGACCCAGTACTTC.

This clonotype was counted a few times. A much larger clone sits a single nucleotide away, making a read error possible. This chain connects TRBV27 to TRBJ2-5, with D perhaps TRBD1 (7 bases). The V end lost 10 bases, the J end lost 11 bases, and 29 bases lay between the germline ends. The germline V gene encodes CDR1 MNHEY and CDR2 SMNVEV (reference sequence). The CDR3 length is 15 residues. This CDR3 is CAIRSEGGTVNEQYF. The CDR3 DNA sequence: TGTGCCATCCGCTCGGAAGGGGGGACAGTCAATGAGCAGTACTTC.

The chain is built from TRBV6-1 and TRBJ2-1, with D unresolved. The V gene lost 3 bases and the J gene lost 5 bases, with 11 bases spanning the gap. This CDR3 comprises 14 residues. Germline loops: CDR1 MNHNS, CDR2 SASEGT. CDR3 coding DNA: TGTGCCAGCAGTGAGTTGGGGATAAACAATGAGCAGTTCTTC. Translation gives CASSELGINNEQFF.

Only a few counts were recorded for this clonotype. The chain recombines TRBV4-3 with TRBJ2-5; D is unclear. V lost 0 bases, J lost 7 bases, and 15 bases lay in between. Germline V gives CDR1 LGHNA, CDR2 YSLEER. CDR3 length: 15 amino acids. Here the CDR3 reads CASSQDQYGQRTQYF. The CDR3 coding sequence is TGCGCCAGCAGCCAAGATCAGTACGGCCAAAGGACCCAGTACTTC.

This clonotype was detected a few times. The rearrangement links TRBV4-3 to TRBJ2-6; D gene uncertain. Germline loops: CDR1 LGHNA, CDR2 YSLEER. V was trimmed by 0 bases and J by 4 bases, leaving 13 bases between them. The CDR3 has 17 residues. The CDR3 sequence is CASSQDPFPPGANVLTF. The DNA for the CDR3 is TGCGCCAGCAGCCAAGATCCCTTCCCGCCGGGGGCCAACGTCCTGACTTTC.